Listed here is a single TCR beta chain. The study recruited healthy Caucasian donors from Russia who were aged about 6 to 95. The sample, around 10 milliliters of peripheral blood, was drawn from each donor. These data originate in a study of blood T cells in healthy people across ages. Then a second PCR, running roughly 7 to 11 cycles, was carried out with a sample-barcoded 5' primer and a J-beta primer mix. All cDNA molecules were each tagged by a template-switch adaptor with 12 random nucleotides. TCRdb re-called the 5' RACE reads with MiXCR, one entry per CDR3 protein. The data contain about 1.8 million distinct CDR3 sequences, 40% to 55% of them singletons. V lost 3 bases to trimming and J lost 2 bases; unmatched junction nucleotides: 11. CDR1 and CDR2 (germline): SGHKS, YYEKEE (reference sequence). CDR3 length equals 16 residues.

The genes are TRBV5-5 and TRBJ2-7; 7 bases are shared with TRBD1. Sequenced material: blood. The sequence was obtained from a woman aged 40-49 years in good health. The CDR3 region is CASSSILLDRPYEQYF. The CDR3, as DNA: TGTGCCAGCAGCTCTATTCTCCTGGACAGGCCCTACGAGCAGTACTTC.